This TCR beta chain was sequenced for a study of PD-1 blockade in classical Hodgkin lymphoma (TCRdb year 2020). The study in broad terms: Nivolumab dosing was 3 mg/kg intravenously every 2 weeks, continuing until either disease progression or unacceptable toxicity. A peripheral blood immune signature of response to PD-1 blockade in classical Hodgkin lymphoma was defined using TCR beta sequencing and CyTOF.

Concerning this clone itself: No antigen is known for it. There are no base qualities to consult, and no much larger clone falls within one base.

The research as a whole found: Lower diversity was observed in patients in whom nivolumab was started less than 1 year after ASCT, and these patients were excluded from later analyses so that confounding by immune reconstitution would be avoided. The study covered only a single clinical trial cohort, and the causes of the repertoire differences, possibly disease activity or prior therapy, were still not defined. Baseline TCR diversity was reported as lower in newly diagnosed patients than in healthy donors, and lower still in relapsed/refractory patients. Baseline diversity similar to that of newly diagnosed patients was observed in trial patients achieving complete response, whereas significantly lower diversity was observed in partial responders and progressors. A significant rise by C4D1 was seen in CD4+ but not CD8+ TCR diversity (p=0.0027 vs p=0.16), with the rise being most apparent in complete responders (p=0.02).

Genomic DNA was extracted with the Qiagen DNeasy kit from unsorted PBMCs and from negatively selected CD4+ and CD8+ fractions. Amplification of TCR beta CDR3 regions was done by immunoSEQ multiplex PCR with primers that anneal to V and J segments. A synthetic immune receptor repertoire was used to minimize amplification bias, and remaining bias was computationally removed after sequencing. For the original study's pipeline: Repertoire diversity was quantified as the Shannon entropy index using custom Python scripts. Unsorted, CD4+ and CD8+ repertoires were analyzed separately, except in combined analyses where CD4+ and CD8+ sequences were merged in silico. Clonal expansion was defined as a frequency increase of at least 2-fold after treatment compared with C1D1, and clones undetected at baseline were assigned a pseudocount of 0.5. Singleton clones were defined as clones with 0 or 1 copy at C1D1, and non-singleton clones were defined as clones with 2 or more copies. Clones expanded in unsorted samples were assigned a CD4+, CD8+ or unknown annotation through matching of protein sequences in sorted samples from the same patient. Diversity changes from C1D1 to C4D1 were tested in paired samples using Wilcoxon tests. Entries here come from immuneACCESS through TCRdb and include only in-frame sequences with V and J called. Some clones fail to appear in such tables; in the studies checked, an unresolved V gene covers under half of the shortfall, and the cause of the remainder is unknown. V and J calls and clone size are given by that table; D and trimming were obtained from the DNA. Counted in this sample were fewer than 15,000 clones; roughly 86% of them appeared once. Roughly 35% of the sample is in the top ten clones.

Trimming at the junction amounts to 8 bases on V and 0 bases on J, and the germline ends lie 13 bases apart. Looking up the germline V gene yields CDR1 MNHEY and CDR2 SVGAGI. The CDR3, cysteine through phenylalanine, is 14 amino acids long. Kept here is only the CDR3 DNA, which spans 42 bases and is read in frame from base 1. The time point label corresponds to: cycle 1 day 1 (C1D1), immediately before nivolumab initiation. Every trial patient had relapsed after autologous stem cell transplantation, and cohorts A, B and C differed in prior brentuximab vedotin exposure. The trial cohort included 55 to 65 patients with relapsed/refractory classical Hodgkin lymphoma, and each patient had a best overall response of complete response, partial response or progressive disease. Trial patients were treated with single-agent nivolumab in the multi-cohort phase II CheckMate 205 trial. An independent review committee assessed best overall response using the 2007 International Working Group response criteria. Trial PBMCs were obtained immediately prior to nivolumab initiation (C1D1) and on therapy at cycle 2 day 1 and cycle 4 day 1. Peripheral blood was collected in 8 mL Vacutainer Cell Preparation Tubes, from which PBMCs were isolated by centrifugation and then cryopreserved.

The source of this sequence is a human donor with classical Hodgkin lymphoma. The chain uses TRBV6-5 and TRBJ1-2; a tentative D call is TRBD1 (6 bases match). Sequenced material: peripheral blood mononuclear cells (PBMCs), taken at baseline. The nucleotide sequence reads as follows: TGTGCCAGCCGTTTAGGGGGACCTAACTATGGCTACACCTTC. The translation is CASRLGGPNYGYTF.